This TCR beta chain appears in the sequencing data of a study of OX40 agonist ivuxolimab in advanced cancers. The CDR3 length is 14 residues. V shed 2 bases, J shed 8 bases, and the junction held 7 bases outside the gene matches. The germline V gene has CDR1 SEHNR and CDR2 FQNEAQ (reference sequence). Sequencing was performed with immunoSEQ multiplex PCR; in TCRdb, only in-frame clones are kept and a portion is missing. The sample records approximately 57,000 clones, over 75% being singletons. The TCR comes from an adult with an advanced solid tumor such as melanoma, head and neck, liver or kidney cancer. The chain has TRBV7-9 and TRBJ1-1; TRBD1 matches 8 bases. This sample comprised CD4+ or CD8+ T cells sorted from blood, obtained in a trial of the OX40 agonist ivuxolimab. This CDR3 reads CASSLPDRGWEAFF. DNA for the CDR3: TGTGCCAGCAGCTTACCCGACAGGGGTTGGGAAGCTTTCTTT.